This T cell receptor (beta chain) was captured in a study of cytotoxic CD8 clonotypes in ibrutinib-treated CLL. Overall study findings and caveats: Having risen at ibrutinib response, clonality had fallen back toward baseline by progression. Clonotypes that were public were uncommon, and they contracted or stayed stable on treatment. Baseline levels of clonality went above those of age-matched healthy donors and moved with circulating CD8+ T-cell counts.

Turning to this clone: The antigen remains undetermined.

Produced via immunoSEQ multiplex PCR; TCRdb's table is partial and in-frame only. The sample has 50,000 to 60,000 clones, less than 90% seen once. Cryopreserved PBMCs were the source of around 1.8 micrograms of genomic DNA, which went to TCR beta libraries. The V gene's germline CDR1 is MDHEN and CDR2 SYDVKM. Trimming cost V 2 bases and J 9 bases; bases outside gene matches: 6. The CDR3 is 14 residues long. The TCR originated in a human donor with chronic lymphocytic leukemia. The material was PBMCs, obtained after 24 months of ibrutinib treatment. This rearrangement joins TRBV28 to TRBJ1-5; 8 nucleotides align to TRBD1. The CDR3 nucleotides are TGTGCCAGCAGTTTAACAGGGGGTAGGCGGCCCCAGCATTTT. Translating it yields CASSLTGGRRPQHF.